The 21 T cell receptor beta chains reported below all come from one sample, sequenced in a study of T cells after yellow fever vaccination. TCRdb fed the 5' RACE reads into MiXCR, producing one record per CDR3 protein. The data contain about 340,000 distinct CDR3 sequences, 3.5% to 4.5% of them singletons. The material was PBMCs, obtained 5 days after the yellow fever booster vaccination. The receptors originated from a young man who received the YFV17D yellow fever vaccine.

This clonotype was seen ten or more times. This rearrangement joins TRBV6-5 to TRBJ2-7; D not certain. Germline V gives CDR1 MNHEY, CDR2 SVGAGI. The CDR3 consists of 15 residues. V lost 5 bases and J lost 2, with 16 bases in between. The CDR3 nucleotides read TGTGCCAGCAGTCCCGACACGCCGAAACCCTACGAGCAGTACTTC. It codes for CASSPDTPKPYEQYF.

The chain couples TRBV12-3 or TRBV12-4 to TRBJ2-7; D not resolved. Trimming removed 7 bases at V and 2 bases at J, with 9 bases between. This CDR3 has 12 amino acids. The CDR3 coding sequence is TGTGCCAGCAAAGGGCAAACCTACGAGCAGTACTTC. It is translated as CASKGQTYEQYF.

A few counts support this clonotype. In nucleotides, the CDR3 is TGTGCCAGCAGCCGGACTTGGGGTGAAAAACTGTTTTTT. Its translation: CASSRTWGEKLFF. The rearrangement links TRBV14 to TRBJ1-4; the D is unclear. From germline, CDR1 is SGHDN and CDR2 FVKESK. V dropped 4 bases and J dropped 7 bases, with 10 bases sitting between them. This CDR3 is 13 amino acids long. The full variable domain, completed using reference TRBV14 and TRBJ1-4, is EAGVTQFPSHSVIEKGQTVTLRCDPISGHDNLYWYRRVMGKEIKFLLHFVKESKQDESGMPNNRFLAERTGGTYSTLKVQPAELEDSGVYFCASSRTWGEKLFFGSGTQLSVL.

This clonotype was detected only a few times. CDR3 nucleotide sequence: TGCGCCAGCTCAGGGCCAGGGTCCAACACCGGGGAGCTGTTTTTT. Encoded protein: CASSGPGSNTGELFF. V gene TRBV5-1 combines with J gene TRBJ2-2; weak D call: TRBD1 (5 bases). The V gene lost 7 bases and the J gene lost 2 bases, with 15 bases spanning the gap. Germline V gives CDR1 SGHRS, CDR2 YFSETQ. This CDR3 contains 15 residues.

This clonotype was detected only a few times. The genes are TRBV5-4 and TRBJ2-3; TRBD2 agrees at 10 bases. Germline CDR1 is SGHNT and CDR2 is YYREEE (reference sequence). The CDR3 covers 15 residues. V lost 5 bases to trimming and J lost 4 bases; unmatched junction nucleotides: 7. For the CDR3, the DNA is TGTGCCAGCAGAGTAGCGGGGGGCAGGGCAGATACGCAGTATTTT. This sequence encodes CASRVAGGRADTQYF.

The sample holds many counts of this clonotype. The chain employs TRBV18 and TRBJ2-1; D tentatively reads TRBD1 or TRBD2 (5 bases each). V shed 3 bases and J shed 12 bases, with 21 bases lying between them. This CDR3 has 15 amino acids. Germline-derived CDR1 and CDR2 are KGHSH and LQKENI. Written as DNA, the CDR3 is TGTGCCAGCTCACCGGGTCCCGACGGGGCAATCGCGCAGTTCTTC. Protein product: CASSPGPDGAIAQFF.

This clonotype was found a few times. This sequence joins TRBV5-1 and TRBJ2-7; no clear D. CDR1 is SGHRS, CDR2 YFSETQ, per germline. The CDR3 runs 14 residues. The germline V and J ends were trimmed by 0 bases and 0 bases, with 7 bases remaining between them. Written as DNA, the CDR3 is TGCGCCAGCAGCTTGGAAATTGCCTCCTACGAGCAGTACTTC. Amino acid sequence: CASSLEIASYEQYF.

This clonotype has only a few counts. The chain uses TRBV6-5 and TRBJ1-1; D remains unclear. Germline loops: CDR1 MNHEY, CDR2 SVGAGI. The CDR3 runs 15 residues. Trimming shortened V by 3 bases and J by 1 base, and 12 bases separated the two germline ends. CDR3: CASSYKTKGNTEAFF. The CDR3 DNA reads TGTGCCAGCAGTTATAAGACTAAGGGGAACACTGAAGCTTTCTTT.

This clonotype was observed a handful of times. V gene TRBV4-2 combines with J gene TRBJ2-5, with 7 bases lining up with TRBD2. CDR3 size: 16 residues. In germline, CDR1 is LGHNA, CDR2 YNFKEQ. V lost 3 bases, J lost 0 bases, and 7 bases stayed unmatched. Here the CDR3 DNA reads TGTGCCAGCAGCCAGGTCAGTCTAGCGGACCAAGAGACCCAGTACTTC. Translated, it gives CASSQVSLADQETQYF.

The V call is TRBV28, the J call TRBJ1-1, with 9 bases lining up with TRBD1. Germline loops: CDR1 MDHEN, CDR2 SYDVKM. Germline trimming cut 3 bases from V and 6 bases from J; bases unmatched to any gene: 8. This CDR3 spans 15 amino acids. This chain's CDR3 is CASSFSTGGISEAFF. For the CDR3, the DNA is TGTGCCAGCAGTTTTTCGACAGGGGGAATATCTGAAGCTTTCTTT.

The V gene is TRBV5-1, the J gene TRBJ2-2, with D possibly matching TRBD1 (6 bases). CDR3 size: 13 residues. Germline V gene sequence: CDR1 SGHRS, CDR2 YFSETQ. V gave up 5 bases and J gave up 5 bases, with 10 bases separating them. CDR3 coding DNA: TGCGCCAGCAGACCAACAGGGACCGGGGAGCTGTTTTTT. This sequence encodes CASRPTGTGELFF.

This clonotype has just a few counts. The chain employs TRBV6-1 and TRBJ2-7; D is perhaps TRBD2 (6 bases). The CDR3 runs 15 residues. CDR1 and CDR2 from the germline V gene are MNHNS and SASEGT. Trimming left V 8 bases short and J 0 bases short, with 17 bases between. The CDR3 DNA reads TGTGCCAGCGGATTGGGAGGCGACGGCTCCTACGAGCAGTACTTC. Protein product: CASGLGGDGSYEQYF.

V and J are TRBV20-1 and TRBJ1-4; D is unclear. The CDR3 loop spans 14 amino acids. CDR1 and CDR2 from the germline V gene are DFQATT and SNEGSKA (reference sequence). Trimming took off 2 bases at V and 2 bases at J, with 9 bases between the two ends. DNA of the CDR3: TGCAGTGCTAGACCGAGGTGGACTAATGAAAAACTGTTTTTT. This translates into CSARPRWTNEKLFF.

The rearrangement joins TRBV10-3 to TRBJ1-3; a weak D match, TRBD1 (5 bases). The CDR3 extends over 16 amino acids. The germline CDR1 and CDR2 sequences are ENHRY and SYGVKD. V shed 6 bases and J shed 1 base, with 16 bases lying between them. The CDR3 spells CAISQRRAVSGNTIYF. CDR3 bases: TGTGCCATCAGCCAACGCAGGGCGGTATCTGGAAACACCATATATTTT.

The chain couples TRBV9 to TRBJ1-2, with 7 nucleotides matching TRBD1. The length of the CDR3 is 15 residues. Per the germline V gene, CDR1 is SGDLS and CDR2 is YYNGEE. The J segment lost 4 bases and the V segment lost 0 bases, leaving 6 bases of the junction unmatched. The CDR3 spells CASSVAQGGAYGYTF. For the CDR3, the DNA is TGTGCCAGCAGCGTAGCCCAGGGGGGGGCCTATGGCTACACCTTC.

This clonotype was recorded at least ten times. The chain employs TRBV5-1 and TRBJ2-3; tentative D call: TRBD2 (5 bases). Trimming took off 4 bases at V and 6 bases at J, with 12 bases between the two ends. The CDR3 runs to 13 residues. The germline V gene has CDR1 SGHRS and CDR2 YFSETQ. CDR3: CASSTRDFDTQYF. CDR3 sequence (DNA): TGCGCCAGCAGCACGAGGGATTTCGATACGCAGTATTTT.

Details on this clonotype: A junction boundary mismatches the germline segment, possibly from a read error. This chain connects TRBV7-7 to TRBJ2-1; TRBD2 might be the D (6 bases). CDR1 SSHAT and CDR2 FNYEAQ come from the germline V gene (reference sequence). CDR3 size: 13 residues. The CDR3 loop is CASSLQAGNEQFF. CDR3 nucleotides: TGTGCTAGCAGCTTACAGGCGGGGAATGAGCAGTTCTTC.

This clonotype was recorded at least ten times. CDR3 protein: CASSLLRVQYF. The CDR3 DNA reads TGTGCCAGCAGTTTATTGAGGGTGCAGTACTTC. The rearrangement uses TRBV28 and TRBJ2-4, with D tentatively TRBD2 (5 bases). CDR3 length equals 11 residues. Trimming took 1 base from V and 13 from J, leaving 8 bases between them. CDR1 and CDR2 (germline): MDHEN, SYDVKM.

This clonotype was counted at least ten times. The chain recombines TRBV5-1 with TRBJ1-1; D is perhaps TRBD1 (6 bases). Germline V gene sequence: CDR1 SGHRS, CDR2 YFSETQ. The CDR3 runs to 15 residues. The ends were cut back, 7 bases at V and 0 bases at J, with 16 bases in the middle. This CDR3 reads CASAETGRLNTEAFF. As DNA, the CDR3 is TGCGCCAGCGCGGAGACAGGACGCTTGAACACTGAAGCTTTCTTT.

This clonotype was picked up a small number of times. This rearrangement joins TRBV12-3 or TRBV12-4 to TRBJ2-1; 11 nucleotides agree with TRBD2. This CDR3 comprises 14 residues. The trim removed 6 bases at V and 9 bases at J, leaving 7 bases unmatched. The CDR3 DNA follows: TGTGCCAGCAGGGCCCCTAGCGGGGGGCTTGAGCAGTTCTTC. It translates to CASRAPSGGLEQFF.

Only a few counts were recorded for this clonotype. The genes are TRBV20-1 and TRBJ2-5; D might be TRBD1 or TRBD2, each matching 5 bases. V gave up 3 bases and J gave up 0 bases, with 8 bases separating them. The germline V gene encodes CDR1 DFQATT and CDR2 SNEGSKA (reference sequence). The CDR3 length is 13 residues. The CDR3 DNA reads TGCAGTGCTAGCGGGGCGTACCAAGAGACCCAGTACTTC. This codes for CSASGAYQETQYF.